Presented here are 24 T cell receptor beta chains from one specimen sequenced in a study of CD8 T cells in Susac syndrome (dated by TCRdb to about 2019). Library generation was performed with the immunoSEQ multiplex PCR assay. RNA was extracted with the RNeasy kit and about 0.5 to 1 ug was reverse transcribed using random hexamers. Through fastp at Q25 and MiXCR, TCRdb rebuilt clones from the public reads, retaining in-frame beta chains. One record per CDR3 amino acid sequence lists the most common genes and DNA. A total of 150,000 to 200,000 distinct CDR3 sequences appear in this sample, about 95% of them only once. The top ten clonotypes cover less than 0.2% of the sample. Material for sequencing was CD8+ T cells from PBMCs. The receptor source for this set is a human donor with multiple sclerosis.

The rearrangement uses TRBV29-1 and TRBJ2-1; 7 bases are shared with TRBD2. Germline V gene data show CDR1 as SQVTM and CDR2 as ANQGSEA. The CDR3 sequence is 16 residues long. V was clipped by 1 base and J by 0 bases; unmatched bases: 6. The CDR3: CSVEGAGDISYNEQFF. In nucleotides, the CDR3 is TGCAGCGTTGAAGGGGCGGGAGACATCTCCTACAATGAGCAGTTCTTC.

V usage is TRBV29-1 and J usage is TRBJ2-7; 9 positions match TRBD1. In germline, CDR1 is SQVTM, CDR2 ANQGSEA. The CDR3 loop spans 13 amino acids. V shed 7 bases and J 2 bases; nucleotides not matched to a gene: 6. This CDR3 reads CSAMGQGTYEQYF. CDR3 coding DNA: TGCAGCGCTATGGGACAGGGCACCTACGAGCAGTACTTC.

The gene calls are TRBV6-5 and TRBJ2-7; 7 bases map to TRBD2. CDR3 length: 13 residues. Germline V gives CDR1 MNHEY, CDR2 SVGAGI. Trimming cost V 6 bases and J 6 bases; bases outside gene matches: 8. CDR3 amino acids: CASSIQRLAEQYF. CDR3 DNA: TGTGCCAGCAGCATCCAGCGACTAGCCGAGCAGTACTTC.

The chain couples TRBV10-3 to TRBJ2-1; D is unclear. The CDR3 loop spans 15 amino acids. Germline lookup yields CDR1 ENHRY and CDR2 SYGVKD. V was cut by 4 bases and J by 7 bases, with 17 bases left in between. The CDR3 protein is CAISVRQQSPNEQFF. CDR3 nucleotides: TGTGCCATCAGTGTCCGCCAGCAGTCCCCGAATGAGCAGTTCTTC.

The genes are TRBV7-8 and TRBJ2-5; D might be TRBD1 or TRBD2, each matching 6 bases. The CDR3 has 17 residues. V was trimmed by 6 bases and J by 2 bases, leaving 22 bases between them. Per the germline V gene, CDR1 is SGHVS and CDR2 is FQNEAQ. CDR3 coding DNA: TGTGCCAGCAGTACCCCCCGGGGGCCAGGCCCACAAGAGACCCAGTACTTC. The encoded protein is CASSTPRGPGPQETQYF.

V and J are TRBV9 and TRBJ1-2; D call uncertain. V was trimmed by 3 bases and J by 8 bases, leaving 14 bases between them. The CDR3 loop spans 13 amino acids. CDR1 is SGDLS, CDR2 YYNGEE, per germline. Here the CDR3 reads CASSDLLGRGYTF. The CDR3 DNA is TGTGCCAGCAGCGATTTGCTCGGACGGGGCTACACCTTC.

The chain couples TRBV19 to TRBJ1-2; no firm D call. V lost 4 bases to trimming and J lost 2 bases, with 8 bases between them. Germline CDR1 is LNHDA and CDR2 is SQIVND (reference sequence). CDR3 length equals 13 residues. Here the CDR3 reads CASSTAGNYGYTF. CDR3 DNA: TGTGCCAGTAGTACCGCAGGAAACTATGGCTACACCTTC.

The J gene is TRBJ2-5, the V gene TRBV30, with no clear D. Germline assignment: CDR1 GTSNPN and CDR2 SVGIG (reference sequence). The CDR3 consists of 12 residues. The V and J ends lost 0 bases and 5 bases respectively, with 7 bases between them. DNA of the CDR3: TGTGCCTGGAGTGTATCTTACGAGACCCAGTACTTC. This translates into CAWSVSYETQYF.

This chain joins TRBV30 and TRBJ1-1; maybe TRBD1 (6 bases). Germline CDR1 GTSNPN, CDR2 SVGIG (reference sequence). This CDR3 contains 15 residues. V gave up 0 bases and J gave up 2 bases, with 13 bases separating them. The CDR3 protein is CAWSVPGQQNTEAFF. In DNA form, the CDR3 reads TGTGCCTGGAGTGTACCGGGACAACAAAACACTGAAGCTTTCTTT.

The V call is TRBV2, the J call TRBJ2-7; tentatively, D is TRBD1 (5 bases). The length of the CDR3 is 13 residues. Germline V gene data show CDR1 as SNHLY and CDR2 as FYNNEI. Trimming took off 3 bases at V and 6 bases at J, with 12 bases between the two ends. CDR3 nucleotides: TGTGCCAGCAGTGATCAGGGTCTTCGCGAGCAGTACTTC. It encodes CASSDQGLREQYF.

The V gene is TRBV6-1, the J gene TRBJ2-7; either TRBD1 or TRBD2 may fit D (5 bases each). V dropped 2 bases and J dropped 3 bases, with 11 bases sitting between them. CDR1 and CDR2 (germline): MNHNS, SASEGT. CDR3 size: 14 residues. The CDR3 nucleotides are TGTGCCAGCAGTGAATACGGGGCCGGCTACGAGCAGTACTTC. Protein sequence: CASSEYGAGYEQYF.

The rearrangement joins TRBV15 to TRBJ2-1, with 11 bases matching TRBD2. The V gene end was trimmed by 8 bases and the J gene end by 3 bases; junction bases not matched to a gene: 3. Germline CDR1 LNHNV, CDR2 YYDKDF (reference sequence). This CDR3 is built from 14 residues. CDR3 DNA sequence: TGTGCCACCCGCGGGACTAGCGGCTACAATGAGCAGTTCTTC. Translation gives CATRGTSGYNEQFF.

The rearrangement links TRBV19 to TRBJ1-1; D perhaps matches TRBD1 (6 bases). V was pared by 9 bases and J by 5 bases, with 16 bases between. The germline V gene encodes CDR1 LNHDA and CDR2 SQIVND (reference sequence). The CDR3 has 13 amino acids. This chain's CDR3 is CASRPGGGTEAFF. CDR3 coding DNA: TGTGCCAGCCGTCCGGGGGGCGGTACTGAAGCTTTCTTT.

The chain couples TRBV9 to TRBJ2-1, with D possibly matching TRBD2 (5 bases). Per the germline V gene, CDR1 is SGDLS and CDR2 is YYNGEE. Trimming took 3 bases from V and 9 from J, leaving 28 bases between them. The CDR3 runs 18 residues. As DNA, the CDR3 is TGTGCCAGCAGCGCTACTGGAGGAGGCTCGGCGTTGTGGGGTGAGCAGTTCTTC. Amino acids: CASSATGGGSALWGEQFF.

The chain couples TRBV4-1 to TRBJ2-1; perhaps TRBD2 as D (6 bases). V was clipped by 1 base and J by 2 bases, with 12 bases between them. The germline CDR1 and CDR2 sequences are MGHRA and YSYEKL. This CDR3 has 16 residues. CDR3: CASSQGLGGAYNEQFF. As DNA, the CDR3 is TGCGCCAGCAGCCAAGGATTGGGGGGAGCCTACAATGAGCAGTTCTTC.

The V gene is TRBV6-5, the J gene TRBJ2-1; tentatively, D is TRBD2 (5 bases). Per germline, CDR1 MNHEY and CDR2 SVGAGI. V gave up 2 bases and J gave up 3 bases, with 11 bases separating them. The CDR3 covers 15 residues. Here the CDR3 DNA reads TGTGCCAGCAGTTACCCAACGGGAAGCTACAATGAGCAGTTCTTC. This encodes CASSYPTGSYNEQFF.

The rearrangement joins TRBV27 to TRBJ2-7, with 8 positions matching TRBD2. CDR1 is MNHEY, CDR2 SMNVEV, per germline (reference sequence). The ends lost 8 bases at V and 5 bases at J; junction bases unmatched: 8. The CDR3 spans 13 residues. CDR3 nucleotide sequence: TGTGCCAGCCGCTACGGGGGGGCCCACGAGCAGTACTTC. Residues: CASRYGGAHEQYF.

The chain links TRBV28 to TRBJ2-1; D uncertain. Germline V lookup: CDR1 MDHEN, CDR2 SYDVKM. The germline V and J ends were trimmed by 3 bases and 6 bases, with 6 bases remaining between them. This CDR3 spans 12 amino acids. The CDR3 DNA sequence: TGTGCCAGCAGTTTCCTCGTCAATGAGCAGTTCTTC. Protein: CASSFLVNEQFF.

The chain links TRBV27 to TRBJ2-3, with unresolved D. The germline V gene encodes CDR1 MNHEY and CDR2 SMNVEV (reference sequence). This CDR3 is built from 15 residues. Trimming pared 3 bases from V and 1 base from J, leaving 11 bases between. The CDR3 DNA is TGTGCCAGCAGTTTCCACCCCCAGGGCACAGATACGCAGTATTTT. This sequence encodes CASSFHPQGTDTQYF.

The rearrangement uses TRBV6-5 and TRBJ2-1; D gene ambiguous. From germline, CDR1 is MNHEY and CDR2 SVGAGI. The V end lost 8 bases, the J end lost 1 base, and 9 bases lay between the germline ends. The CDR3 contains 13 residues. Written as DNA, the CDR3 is TGTGCCAGCGGTTCGAGGTCCTACAATGAGCAGTTCTTC. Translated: CASGSRSYNEQFF.

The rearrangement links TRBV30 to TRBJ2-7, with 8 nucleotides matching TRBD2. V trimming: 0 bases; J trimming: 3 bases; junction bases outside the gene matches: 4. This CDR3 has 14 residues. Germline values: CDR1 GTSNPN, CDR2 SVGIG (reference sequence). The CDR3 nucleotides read TGTGCCTGGAGTGTAGAAGCGGGAGTCTACGAGCAGTACTTC. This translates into CAWSVEAGVYEQYF.

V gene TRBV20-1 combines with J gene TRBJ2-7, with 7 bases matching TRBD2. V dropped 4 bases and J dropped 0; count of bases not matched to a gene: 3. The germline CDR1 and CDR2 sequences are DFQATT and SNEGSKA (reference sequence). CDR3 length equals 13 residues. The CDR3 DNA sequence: TGCAGTGCTACCGGGACTATCTCCTACGAGCAGTACTTC. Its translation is CSATGTISYEQYF.

CDR3 in DNA: TGCAGCGTTGAAGTGGGACTAGCGGGAGGGCCAGATACGCAGTATTTT. It is translated as CSVEVGLAGGPDTQYF. The chain recombines TRBV29-1 with TRBJ2-3, with 16 bases aligning to TRBD2. CDR3 size: 16 residues. Germline V gene sequence: CDR1 SQVTM, CDR2 ANQGSEA. Losses at the gene ends were 1 base for V and 4 bases for J; bases not matched to a gene: 2.

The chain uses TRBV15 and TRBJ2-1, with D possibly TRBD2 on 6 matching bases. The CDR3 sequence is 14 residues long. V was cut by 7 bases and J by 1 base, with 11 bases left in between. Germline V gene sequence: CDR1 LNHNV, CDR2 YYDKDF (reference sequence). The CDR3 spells CATNDGGSYNEQFF. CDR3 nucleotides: TGTGCCACCAACGATGGAGGGTCCTACAATGAGCAGTTCTTC.